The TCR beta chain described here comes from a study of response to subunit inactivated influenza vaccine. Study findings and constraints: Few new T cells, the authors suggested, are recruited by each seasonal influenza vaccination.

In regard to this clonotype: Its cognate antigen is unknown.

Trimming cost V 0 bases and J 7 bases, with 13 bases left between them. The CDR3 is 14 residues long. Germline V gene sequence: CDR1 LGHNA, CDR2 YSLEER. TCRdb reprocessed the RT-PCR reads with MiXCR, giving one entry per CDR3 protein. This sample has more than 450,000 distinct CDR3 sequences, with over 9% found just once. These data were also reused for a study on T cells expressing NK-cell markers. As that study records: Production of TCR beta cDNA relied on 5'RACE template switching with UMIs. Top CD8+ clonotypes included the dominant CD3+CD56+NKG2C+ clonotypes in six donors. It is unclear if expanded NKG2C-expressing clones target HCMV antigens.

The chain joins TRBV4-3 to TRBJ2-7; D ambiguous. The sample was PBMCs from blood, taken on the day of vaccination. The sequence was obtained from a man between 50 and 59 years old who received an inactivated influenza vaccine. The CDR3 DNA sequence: TGCGCCAGCAGCCAAGAGCTCCAGTCTTGGGAGCAGTACTTC. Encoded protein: CASSQELQSWEQYF.